The rows below give T cell receptor beta chains drawn from one sample of a study of blood T cells in healthy people across ages. TCRdb analysed the 5' RACE reads with MiXCR anew, one entry per CDR3 protein. The data contain 600,000 to 800,000 distinct CDR3 sequences, more than 45% of them singletons. Sequencing used blood. These receptors were collected from a woman of 80 years or more in good health. Each CDR3 is given with its conserved first and last residue. Each record gives: V gene, clone size, D gene, J gene, CDR3 DNA, CDR3 protein. A D gene is named only where the DNA matches it firmly. Clone size is given for some rows only: seen once, a few or many times, or a class if the clone is expanded.

TRBV20-1,few,TRBD1,TRBJ2-7,TGCAGTGCTGAGGCCGGGACAGGGACCTCCTACGAGCAGTACTTC,CSAEAGTGTSYEQYF
TRBV2,-,-,TRBJ2-1,TGTGCCAGCAGCCTTCGGACACAAATCAATGAGCAGTTCTTC,CASSLRTQINEQFF
TRBV20-1,-,TRBD2,TRBJ2-1,TGCAGTGCGCCGGGACTAGGGTACAATGAGCAGTTCTTC,CSAPGLGYNEQFF
TRBV5-1,many,-,TRBJ2-5,TGCGCCAGCAGCTTAGGCAAACAAGAGACCCAGTACTTC,CASSLGKQETQYF
TRBV2,-,-,TRBJ2-3,TGTGCCAGCAGTGAGACGAGGGATACGCAGTATTTT,CASSETRDTQYF
TRBV20-1,-,-,TRBJ2-3,TGCAGTGTCAGAAAGGGGCCTATGACAGATACGCAGTATTTT,CSVRKGPMTDTQYF
TRBV6-6,-,TRBD1,TRBJ1-5,TGTGCCAGCAGTTCGACAGGGGTGGACGGTCAGCCCCAGCATTTT,CASSSTGVDGQPQHF
TRBV20-1,-,TRBD1,TRBJ1-1,TGCAGTGCTAGAGATGAAGGACAGGGGGCGAACACTGAAGCTTTCTTT,CSARDEGQGANTEAFF
TRBV5-1,many,TRBD2,TRBJ2-5,TGCGCCAGCAGCTTCCGACTAGCGGGAGAGACCCAGTACTTC,CASSFRLAGETQYF
TRBV12-3/TRBV12-4,few,-,TRBJ2-7,TGTGCCAGCAGCCCCTTTGGAGCCCACTCCTACGAGCAGTACTTC,CASSPFGAHSYEQYF
TRBV6-2/TRBV6-3,-,-,TRBJ2-4,TGTGCCAGCAGCGGCGGACTATCTAAAAACATTCAGTACTTC,CASSGGLSKNIQYF
TRBV5-1,many,TRBD1,TRBJ1-4,TGCGCCAGCAGTCGAGACAGGGGCCTTTCAGCTAATGAAAAACTGTTTTTT,CASSRDRGLSANEKLFF
TRBV9,many,-,TRBJ2-1,TGTGCCAGCGCTCGGGGGAGGACCTACAATGAGCAGTTCTTC,CASARGRTYNEQFF
TRBV5-1,many,TRBD2,TRBJ2-1,TGCGCCAGCAGCTTGGAACGGCGGGAGAGCAATGAGCAGTTCTTC,CASSLERRESNEQFF
TRBV27,many,-,TRBJ2-5,TGTGCCAGCAGTAACAGGGACTACCAAGAGACCCAGTACTTC,CASSNRDYQETQYF
TRBV29-1,-,TRBD1,TRBJ2-1,TGCAGCGTTGATCGGACAGGGGGCCTGAATGAGCAGTTCTTC,CSVDRTGGLNEQFF
TRBV6-5,-,TRBD1,TRBJ2-3,TGTGCCGGCAGGCAACATACAGGGGGCCGCACAGATACGCAGTATTTT,CAGRQHTGGRTDTQYF
TRBV4-2,-,-,TRBJ2-6,TGTGCCAGCAGCCAAGATCCGCTTTGGGGGGCCAACGTCCTGACTTTC,CASSQDPLWGANVLTF
TRBV5-6,many,-,TRBJ1-5,TGTGCCAGCAGCTTTTGGCAGAGCAATCAGCCCCAGCATTTT,CASSFWQSNQPQHF
TRBV29-1,many,-,TRBJ2-1,TGCAGCGCCCCAAAGCACTCCTACAATGGGCAGTTCTTC,CSAPKHSYNGQFF
TRBV9,few,-,TRBJ1-6,TGTGCCAGCAGCGTAGTGCCGGGGTCACCCCTCCACTTT,CASSVVPGSPLHF
TRBV3-1,-,-,TRBJ2-7,TGTGCCAGCAGCCCAGGGATGGGGGGATACTCCTACGAGCAGTACTTC,CASSPGMGGYSYEQYF
TRBV29-1,few,TRBD1,TRBJ2-3,TGCAGCGTTGTCCTCGGAGGTTCCAGGGGGCCCACAGATACGCAGTATTTT,CSVVLGGSRGPTDTQYF
TRBV28,once,-,TRBJ2-7,TGTGCCAGCAGTGCAACCGGGACGGCCGCCTACGAGCAGTACTTC,CASSATGTAAYEQYF
TRBV15,-,-,TRBJ1-6,TGTGCCACCAGCAGAGTATTAGGGGACCCTAATTCACCCCTCCACTTT,CATSRVLGDPNSPLHF
TRBV20-1,-,TRBD1,TRBJ2-5,TGCAGTGCTAGAGTATGGGACAGTTTTCAAGAGACCCAGTACTTC,CSARVWDSFQETQYF